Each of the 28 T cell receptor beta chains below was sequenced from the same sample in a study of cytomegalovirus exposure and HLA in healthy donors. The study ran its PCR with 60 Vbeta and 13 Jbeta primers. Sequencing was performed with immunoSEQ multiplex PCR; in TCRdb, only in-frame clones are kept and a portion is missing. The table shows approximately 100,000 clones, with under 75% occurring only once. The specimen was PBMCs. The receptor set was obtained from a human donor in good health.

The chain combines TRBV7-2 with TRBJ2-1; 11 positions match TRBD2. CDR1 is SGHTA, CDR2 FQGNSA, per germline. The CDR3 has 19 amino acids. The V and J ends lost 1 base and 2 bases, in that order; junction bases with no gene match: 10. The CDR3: CASSLGLAGQSFTYNEQFF. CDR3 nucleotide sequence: TGTGCCAGCAGCTTAGGACTAGCGGGGCAATCCTTCACCTACAATGAGCAGTTCTTC.

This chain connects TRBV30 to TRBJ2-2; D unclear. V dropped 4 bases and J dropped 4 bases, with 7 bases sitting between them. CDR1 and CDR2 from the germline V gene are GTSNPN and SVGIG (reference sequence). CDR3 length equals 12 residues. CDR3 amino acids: CAWTGSTGELFF. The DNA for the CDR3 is TGTGCCTGGACCGGGTCCACCGGGGAGCTGTTTTTT. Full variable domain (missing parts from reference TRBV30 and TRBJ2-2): SQTIHQWPATLVQPVGSPLSLECTVEGTSNPNLYWYRQAAGRGLQLLFYSVGIGQISSEVPQNLSASRPQDRQFILSSKKLLLSDSGFYLCAWTGSTGELFFGEGSRLTVL.

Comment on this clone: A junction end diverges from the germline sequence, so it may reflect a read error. The CDR3 DNA reads as TGTGCCAGCAGCCTAGCGCAGGGCCGGGGGGATGAGCAGTTCTTC. Residues: CASSLAQGRGDEQFF. The rearrangement joins TRBV7-6 to TRBJ2-1; 7 positions match TRBD2. The CDR3 covers 15 residues. CDR1 and CDR2 from the germline V gene are SGHVS and FNYEAQ.

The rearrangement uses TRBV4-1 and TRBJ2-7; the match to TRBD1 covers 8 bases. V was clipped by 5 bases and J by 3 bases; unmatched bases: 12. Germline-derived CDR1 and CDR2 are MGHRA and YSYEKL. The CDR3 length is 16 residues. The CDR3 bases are TGCGCCAGCAGCTTCCAGACAGGGGCCGACCTCTACGAGCAGTACTTC. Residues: CASSFQTGADLYEQYF.

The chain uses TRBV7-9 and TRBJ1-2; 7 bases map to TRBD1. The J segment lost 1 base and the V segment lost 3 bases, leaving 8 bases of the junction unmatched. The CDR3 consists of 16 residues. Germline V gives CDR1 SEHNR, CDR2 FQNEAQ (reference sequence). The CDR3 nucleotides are TGTGCCAGCAGCTTCGTGACAGGGTCTCTTAACTATGGCTACACCTTC. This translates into CASSFVTGSLNYGYTF.

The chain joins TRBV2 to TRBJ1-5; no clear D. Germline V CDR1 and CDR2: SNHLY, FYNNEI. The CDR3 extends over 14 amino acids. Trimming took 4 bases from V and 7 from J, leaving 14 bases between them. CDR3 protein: CASSVSQSGQPQHF. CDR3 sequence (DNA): TGTGCCAGCAGTGTATCGCAGTCAGGACAGCCCCAGCATTTT.

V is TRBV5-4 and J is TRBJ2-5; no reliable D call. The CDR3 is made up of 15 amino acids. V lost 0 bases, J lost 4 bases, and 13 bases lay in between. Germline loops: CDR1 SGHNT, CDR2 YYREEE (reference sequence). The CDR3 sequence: CASSLGFAAGETQYF. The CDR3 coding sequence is TGTGCCAGCAGCTTGGGGTTCGCGGCTGGAGAGACCCAGTACTTC.

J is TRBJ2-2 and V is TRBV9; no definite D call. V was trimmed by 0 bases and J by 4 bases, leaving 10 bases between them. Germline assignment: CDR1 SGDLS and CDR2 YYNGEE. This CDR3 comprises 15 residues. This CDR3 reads CASSVGGFATGELFF. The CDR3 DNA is TGTGCCAGCAGCGTAGGAGGATTTGCCACCGGGGAGCTGTTTTTT.

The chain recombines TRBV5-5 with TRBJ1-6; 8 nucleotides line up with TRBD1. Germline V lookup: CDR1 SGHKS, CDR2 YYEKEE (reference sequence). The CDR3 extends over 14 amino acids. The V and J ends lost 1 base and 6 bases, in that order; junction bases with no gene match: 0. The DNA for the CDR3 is TGTGCCAGCAGCTTGACAGGGGGTAATTCACCCCTCCACTTT. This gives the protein CASSLTGGNSPLHF. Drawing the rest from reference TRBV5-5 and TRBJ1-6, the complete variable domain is DAGVTQSPTHLIKTRGQQVTLRCSPISGHKSVSWYQQVLGQGPQFIFQYYEKEERGRGNFPDRFSARQFPNYSSELNVNALLLGDSALYLCASSLTGGNSPLHFGNGTRLTVT.

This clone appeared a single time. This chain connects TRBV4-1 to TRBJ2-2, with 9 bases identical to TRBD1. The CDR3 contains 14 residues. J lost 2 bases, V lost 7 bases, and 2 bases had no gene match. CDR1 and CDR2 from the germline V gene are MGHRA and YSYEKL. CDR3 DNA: TGCGCCAGCATGGACAGGGGAAACACCGGGGAGCTGTTTTTT. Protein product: CASMDRGNTGELFF.

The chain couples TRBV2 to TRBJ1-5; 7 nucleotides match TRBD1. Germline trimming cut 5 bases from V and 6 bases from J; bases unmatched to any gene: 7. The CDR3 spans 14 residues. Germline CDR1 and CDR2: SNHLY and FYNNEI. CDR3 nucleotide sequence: TGTGCCAGCAGTTTTATGGACAGGTCTCAGCCCCAGCATTTT. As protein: CASSFMDRSQPQHF.

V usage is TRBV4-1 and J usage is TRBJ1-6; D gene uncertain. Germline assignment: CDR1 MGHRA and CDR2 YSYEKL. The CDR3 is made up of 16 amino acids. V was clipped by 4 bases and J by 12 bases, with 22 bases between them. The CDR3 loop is CASSRSPLLTEGPLHF. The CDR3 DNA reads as TGCGCCAGCAGCCGAAGTCCCCTTTTGACCGAGGGACCCCTCCACTTT.

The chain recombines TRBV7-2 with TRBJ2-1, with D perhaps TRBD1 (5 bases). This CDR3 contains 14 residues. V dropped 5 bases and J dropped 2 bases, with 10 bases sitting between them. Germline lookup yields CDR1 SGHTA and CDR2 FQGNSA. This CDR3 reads CASSRQNTYNEQFF. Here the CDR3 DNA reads TGTGCCAGCAGCCGACAGAATACCTACAATGAGCAGTTCTTC.

The CDR3 loop is CASSLVSGGRSTDTQYF. The CDR3 coding sequence is TGTGCCAGCAGCTTAGTTAGCGGGGGCCGTAGCACAGATACGCAGTATTTT. The chain has TRBV7-8 and TRBJ2-3; 9 positions match TRBD2. The CDR3 extends over 17 amino acids. V gave up 1 base and J gave up 0 bases; unmatched junction bases: 5. Germline V gene data show CDR1 as SGHVS and CDR2 as FQNEAQ.

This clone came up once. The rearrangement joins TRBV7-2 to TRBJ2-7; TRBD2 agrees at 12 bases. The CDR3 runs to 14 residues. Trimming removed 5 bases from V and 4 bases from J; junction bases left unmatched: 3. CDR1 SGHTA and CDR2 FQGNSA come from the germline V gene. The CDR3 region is CASSLTSGGYEQYF. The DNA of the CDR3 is TGTGCCAGCAGCCTGACTAGCGGGGGTTACGAGCAGTACTTC. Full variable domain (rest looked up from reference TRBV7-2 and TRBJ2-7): GAGVSQSPSNKVTEKGKDVELRCDPISGHTALYWYRQSLGQGLEFLIYFQGNSAPDKSGLPSDRFSAERTGGSVSTLTIQRTQQEDSAVYLCASSLTSGGYEQYFGPGTRLTVT.

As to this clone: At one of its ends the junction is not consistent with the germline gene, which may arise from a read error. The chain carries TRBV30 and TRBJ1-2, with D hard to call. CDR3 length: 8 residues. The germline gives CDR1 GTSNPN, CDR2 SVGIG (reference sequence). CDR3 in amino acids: CAWANRAF. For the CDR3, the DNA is TGTGCCTGGGCGAATCGAGCCTTT. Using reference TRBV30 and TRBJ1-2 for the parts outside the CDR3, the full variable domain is SQTIHQWPATLVQPVGSPLSLECTVEGTSNPNLYWYRQAAGRGLQLLFYSVGIGQISSEVPQNLSASRPQDRQFILSSKKLLLSDSGFYLCAWANRAFGSGTRLTVV.

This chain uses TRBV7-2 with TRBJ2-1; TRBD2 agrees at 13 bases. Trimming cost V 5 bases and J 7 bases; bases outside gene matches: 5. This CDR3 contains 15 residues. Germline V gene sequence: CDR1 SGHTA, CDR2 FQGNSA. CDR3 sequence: CASSRGLAGVNEQFF. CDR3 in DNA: TGTGCCAGCAGCCGCGGACTAGCGGGGGTGAATGAGCAGTTCTTC.

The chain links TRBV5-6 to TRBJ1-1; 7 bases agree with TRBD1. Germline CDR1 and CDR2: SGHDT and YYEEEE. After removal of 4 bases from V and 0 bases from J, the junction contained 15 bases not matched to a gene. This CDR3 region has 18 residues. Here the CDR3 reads CASSKRETGWLMNTEAFF. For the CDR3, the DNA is TGTGCCAGCAGCAAAAGAGAGACAGGGTGGTTAATGAACACTGAAGCTTTCTTT.

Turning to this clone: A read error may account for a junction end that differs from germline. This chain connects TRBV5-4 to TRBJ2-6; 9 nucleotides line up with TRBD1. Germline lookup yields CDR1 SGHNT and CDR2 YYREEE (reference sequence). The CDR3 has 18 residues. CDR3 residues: CASSVRQGGYSGANVPTF. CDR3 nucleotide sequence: TGTGCCAGCAGCGTAAGACAGGGGGGATACTCTGGGGCCAACGTCCCGACTTTC.

The DNA of the CDR3 is TGCGCCAGCAGCTTGGGACTACCTCAAGAGACCCAGTACTTC. It yields the protein CASSLGLPQETQYF. The chain combines TRBV5-1 with TRBJ2-5; D is perhaps TRBD2 (5 bases). CDR1 SGHRS and CDR2 YFSETQ come from the germline V gene. This CDR3 has 14 residues. With 0 bases removed from V and 2 bases from J, the gap between germline ends came to 8 bases.

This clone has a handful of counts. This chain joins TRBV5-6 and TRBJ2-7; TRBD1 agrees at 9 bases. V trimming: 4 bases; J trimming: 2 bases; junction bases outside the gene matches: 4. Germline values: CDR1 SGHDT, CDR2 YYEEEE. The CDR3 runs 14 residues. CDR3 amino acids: CASSAGTGTYEQYF. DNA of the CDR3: TGTGCCAGCAGCGCCGGGACAGGGACCTACGAGCAGTACTTC.

The CDR3 here is CASSDPSGGAYNEQFF. CDR3 nucleotides: TGTGCCAGCAGTGATCCTAGCGGGGGGGCCTACAATGAGCAGTTCTTC. This chain uses TRBV25-1 with TRBJ2-1; 12 bases agree with TRBD2. CDR3 length: 16 amino acids. V was clipped by 3 bases and J by 2 bases; unmatched bases: 2. Looked up from germline, CDR1 is MGHDK and CDR2 is SYGVNS.

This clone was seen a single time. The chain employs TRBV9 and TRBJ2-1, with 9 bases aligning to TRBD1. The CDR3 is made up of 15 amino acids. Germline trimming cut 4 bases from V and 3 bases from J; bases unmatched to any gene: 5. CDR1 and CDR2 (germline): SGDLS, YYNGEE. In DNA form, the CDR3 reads TGTGCCAGCAGCCCGTGGACAGGGGACTACAATGAGCAGTTCTTC. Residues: CASSPWTGDYNEQFF.

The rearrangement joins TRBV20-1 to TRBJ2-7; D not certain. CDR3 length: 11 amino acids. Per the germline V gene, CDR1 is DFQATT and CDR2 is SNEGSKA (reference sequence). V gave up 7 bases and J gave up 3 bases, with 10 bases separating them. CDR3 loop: CSGRLCYEQYF. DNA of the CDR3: TGCAGTGGCAGGTTATGCTACGAGCAGTACTTC.

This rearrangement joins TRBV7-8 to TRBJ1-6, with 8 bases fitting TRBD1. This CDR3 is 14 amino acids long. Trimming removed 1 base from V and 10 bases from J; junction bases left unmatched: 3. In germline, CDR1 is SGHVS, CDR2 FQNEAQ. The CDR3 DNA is TGTGCCAGCAGCTTAGGGACAGGGAACTCACCCCTCCACTTT. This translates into CASSLGTGNSPLHF.

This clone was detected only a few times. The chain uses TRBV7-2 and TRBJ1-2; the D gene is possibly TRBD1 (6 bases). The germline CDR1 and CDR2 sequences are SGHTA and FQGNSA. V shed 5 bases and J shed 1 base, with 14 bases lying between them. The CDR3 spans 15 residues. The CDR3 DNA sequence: TGTGCCAGCAGCCCTAGAGGGGGATTTAACTATGGCTACACCTTC. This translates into CASSPRGGFNYGYTF.

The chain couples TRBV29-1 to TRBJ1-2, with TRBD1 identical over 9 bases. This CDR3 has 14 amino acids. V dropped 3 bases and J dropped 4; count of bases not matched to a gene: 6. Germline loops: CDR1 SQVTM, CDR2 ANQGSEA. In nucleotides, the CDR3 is TGCAGCGTTGACATGGGGACAGGGATCTATGGCTACACCTTC. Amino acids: CSVDMGTGIYGYTF. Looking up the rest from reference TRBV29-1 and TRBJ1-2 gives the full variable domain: SAVISQKPSRDICQRGTSLTIQCQVDSQVTMMFWYRQQPGQSLTLIATANQGSEATYESGFVIDKFPISRPNLTFSTLTVSNMSPEDSSIYLCSVDMGTGIYGYTFGSGTRLTVV.

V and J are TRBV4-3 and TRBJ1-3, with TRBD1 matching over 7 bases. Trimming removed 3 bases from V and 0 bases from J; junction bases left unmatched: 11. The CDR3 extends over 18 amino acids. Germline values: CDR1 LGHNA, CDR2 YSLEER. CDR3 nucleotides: TGCGCCAGCAGCCACAGCTCCCCGGGACAGAGCTCTGGAAACACCATATATTTT. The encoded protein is CASSHSSPGQSSGNTIYF.